The clone carrying this TCR beta chain was observed a few times. These data are taken from a study of T cells in Graves' hyperthyroidism and ophthalmopathy. What was amplified from RNA transcripts were TCR beta CDR3 regions. TCR CDR3 underwent first-round RT-PCR with the HTBI primer set. TCRdb re-called the multiplex PCR reads through MiXCR, storing one row per CDR3 protein. Of 370,000 or so distinct CDR3 sequences in the sample, approximately 14% were seen once. Germline values: CDR1 LNHDA, CDR2 SQIVND (reference sequence). V gave up 5 bases and J gave up 4 bases, with 14 bases separating them. This CDR3 comprises 14 residues.

Sequencing used blood. V is TRBV19 and J is TRBJ2-5; D gene unclear. This receptor was obtained from a woman between 18 and 29 years old with Graves' hyperthyroidism that later progressed to Graves' ophthalmopathy. CDR3 sequence reads: CASSPGRELETQYF. The CDR3 DNA reads as TGTGCCAGTAGTCCCGGGCGAGAATTAGAGACCCAGTACTTC.